This T cell receptor beta chain was identified in a study of identical twins. This clonotype was found a few times. The antigen is undetermined. Healthy Caucasians made up all donors. cDNA carried unique molecular identifiers, and a universal primer site was added by template switching. TCRdb independently ran MiXCR on the 5' RACE reads; one entry per CDR3 protein. In the table there are roughly 1,500,000 distinct CDR3 sequences, around 29% of which are singletons. The V end was cut by 5 bases, the J end by 4 bases, with 11 bases between. This CDR3 spans 12 amino acids. From germline, CDR1 is DFQATT and CDR2 SNEGSKA (reference sequence). Study-wide points: Within twin pairs, the out-of-frame alpha sequences they shared showed excess low generation probability. Carriage of fewer insertions was seen in abundant cord blood beta clonotypes, whereas memory repertoires showed none.

The chain carries TRBV20-1 and TRBJ1-1, with D perhaps TRBD1 (6 bases). This TCR was sampled from a newborn girl in good health. Sample: cord blood. CDR3 coding DNA: TGCAGTGCTGGAGGGGGGACCACTGAAGCTTTCTTT. Encoded protein: CSAGGGTTEAFF.